Listed below are T cell receptor beta chains from one sample, sequenced in a study of shared clonotypes between healthy human individuals. Method: immunoSEQ multiplex PCR; TCRdb's copy keeps in-frame clones and lacks some. The sample carries more than 2 million clones, about 94% recorded once. The sequenced sample was naive CD8+ T cells from PBMCs. These receptors all come from a man between 18 and 35 years old in good health. Some clones in this sample may be carry-over from other donors' samples. Both conserved end residues are part of each CDR3. Only part of the rows carry a size: once, few, many, or a class if the clone is expanded.

v_gene: TRBV10-3; abundance: .; CDR3aa: CAISEPLGTTDTQYF
v_gene: TRBV9; abundance: once; CDR3aa: CASSVVPEGFDYGYTF
v_gene: TRBV4-2; abundance: .; CDR3aa: CASSPSSGILIYNEQFF
v_gene: TRBV4-3; abundance: .; CDR3aa: CASSQAGTPRAGELFF
v_gene: TRBV27; abundance: .; CDR3aa: CASSPIDQISSYEQYF
v_gene: TRBV6-1; abundance: .; CDR3aa: CASSEGVTPPYEQYF
v_gene: TRBV9; abundance: .; CDR3aa: CASSFQDTSSYNEQFF
v_gene: TRBV28; abundance: .; CDR3aa: CASSRRDSTYEQYF
v_gene: TRBV27; abundance: .; CDR3aa: CASSLFRGEETQYF
v_gene: TRBV27; abundance: .; CDR3aa: CASSLGQGMTEAFF
v_gene: TRBV5-4; abundance: .; CDR3aa: CAGQGAENIQYF
v_gene: TRBV6-6; abundance: once; CDR3aa: CASSYWNEQFF
v_gene: TRBV11-2; abundance: .; CDR3aa: CASSLGPNEQYF
v_gene: TRBV30; abundance: .; CDR3aa: CAWSAGLAIHEQYF
v_gene: TRBV7-9; abundance: .; CDR3aa: CASSPAVPSGTLEQYF
v_gene: TRBV7-9; abundance: .; CDR3aa: CASSFGTGQGEDGYTF
v_gene: TRBV5-1; abundance: .; CDR3aa: CASSMYYEQYF
v_gene: TRBV28; abundance: .; CDR3aa: CASSPLRETQYF